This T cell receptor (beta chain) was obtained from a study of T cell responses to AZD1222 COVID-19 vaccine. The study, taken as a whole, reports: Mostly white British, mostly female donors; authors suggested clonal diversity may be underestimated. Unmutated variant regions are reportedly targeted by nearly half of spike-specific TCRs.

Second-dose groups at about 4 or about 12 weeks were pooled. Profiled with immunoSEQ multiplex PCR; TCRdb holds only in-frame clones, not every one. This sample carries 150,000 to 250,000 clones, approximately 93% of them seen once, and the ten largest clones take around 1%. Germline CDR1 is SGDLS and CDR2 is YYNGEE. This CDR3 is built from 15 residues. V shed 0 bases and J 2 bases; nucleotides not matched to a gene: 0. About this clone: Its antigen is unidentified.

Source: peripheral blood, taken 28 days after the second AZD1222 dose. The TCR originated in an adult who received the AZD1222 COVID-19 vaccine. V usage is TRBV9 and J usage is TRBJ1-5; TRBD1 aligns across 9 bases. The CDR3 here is CASSVGDRGNQPQHF. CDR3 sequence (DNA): TGTGCCAGCAGCGTAGGGGACAGGGGCAATCAGCCCCAGCATTTT.